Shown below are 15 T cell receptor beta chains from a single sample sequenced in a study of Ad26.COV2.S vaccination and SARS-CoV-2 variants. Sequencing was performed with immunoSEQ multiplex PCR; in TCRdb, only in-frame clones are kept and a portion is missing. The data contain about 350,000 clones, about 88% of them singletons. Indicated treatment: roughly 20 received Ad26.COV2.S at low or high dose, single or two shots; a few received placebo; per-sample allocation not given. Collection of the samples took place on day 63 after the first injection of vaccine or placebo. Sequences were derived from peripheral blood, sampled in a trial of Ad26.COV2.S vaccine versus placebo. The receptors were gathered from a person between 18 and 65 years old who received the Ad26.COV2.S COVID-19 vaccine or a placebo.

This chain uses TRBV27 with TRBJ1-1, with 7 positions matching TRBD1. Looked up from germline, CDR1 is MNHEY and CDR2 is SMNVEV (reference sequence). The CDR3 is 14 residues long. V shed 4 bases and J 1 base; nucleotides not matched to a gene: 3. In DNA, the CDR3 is TGTGCCAGCAGTTGGACAGGCCCGAACACTGAAGCTTTCTTT. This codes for CASSWTGPNTEAFF.

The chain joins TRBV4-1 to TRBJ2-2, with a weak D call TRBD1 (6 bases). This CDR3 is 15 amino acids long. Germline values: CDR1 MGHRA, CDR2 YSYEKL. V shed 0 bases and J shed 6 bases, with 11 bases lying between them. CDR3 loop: CASSQDTGRAGELFF. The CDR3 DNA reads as TGCGCCAGCAGCCAAGATACAGGGCGGGCCGGGGAGCTGTTTTTT.

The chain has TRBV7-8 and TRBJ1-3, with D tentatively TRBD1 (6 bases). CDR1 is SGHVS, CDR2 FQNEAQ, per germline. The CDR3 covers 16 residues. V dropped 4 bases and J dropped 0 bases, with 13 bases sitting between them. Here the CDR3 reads CASSSPTGLSGNTIYF. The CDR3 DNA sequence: TGTGCCAGCAGCTCCCCGACAGGCCTCTCTGGAAACACCATATATTTT.

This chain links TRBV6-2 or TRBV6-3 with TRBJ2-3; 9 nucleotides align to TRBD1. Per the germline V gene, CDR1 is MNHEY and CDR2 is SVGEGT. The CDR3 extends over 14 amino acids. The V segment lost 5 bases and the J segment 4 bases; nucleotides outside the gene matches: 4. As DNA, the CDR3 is TGTGCCAGCAGTCGGACAGGGGAGGCAGATACGCAGTATTTT. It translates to CASSRTGEADTQYF.

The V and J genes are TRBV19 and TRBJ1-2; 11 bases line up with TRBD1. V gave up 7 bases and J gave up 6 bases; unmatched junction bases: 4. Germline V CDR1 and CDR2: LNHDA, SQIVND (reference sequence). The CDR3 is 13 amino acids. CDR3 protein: CASNRDRGDGYTF. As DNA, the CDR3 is TGTGCCAGTAACCGGGACAGGGGGGATGGCTACACCTTC.

DNA for the CDR3: TGTGCCAGTACCGAACTCGCGGGGCTGGCTTTCTTT. Encoded protein: CASTELAGLAFF. This rearrangement joins TRBV19 to TRBJ1-1; tentatively, D is TRBD1 (5 bases). V lost 7 bases to trimming and J lost 11 bases, with 17 bases between them. The CDR3 runs 12 residues. Germline CDR1 is LNHDA and CDR2 is SQIVND (reference sequence).

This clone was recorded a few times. The CDR3 DNA follows: TGTGCCAGCAGCTTACATCAGGGGCAGCCCCAGCATTTT. Translated: CASSLHQGQPQHF. The rearrangement links TRBV7-9 to TRBJ1-5, with a possible D match to TRBD1 (6 bases). Trimming pared 2 bases from V and 7 bases from J, leaving 9 bases between. From germline, CDR1 is SEHNR and CDR2 FQNEAQ (reference sequence). The CDR3 is 13 residues long.

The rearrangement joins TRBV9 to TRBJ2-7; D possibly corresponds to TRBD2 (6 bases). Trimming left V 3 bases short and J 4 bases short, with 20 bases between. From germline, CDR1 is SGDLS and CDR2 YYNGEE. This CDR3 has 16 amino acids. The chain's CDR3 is CASSETSAGGGYEQYF. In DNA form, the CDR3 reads TGTGCCAGCAGCGAGACGAGCGCCGGGGGTGGGTACGAGCAGTACTTC. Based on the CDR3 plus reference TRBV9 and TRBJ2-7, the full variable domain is DSGVTQTPKHLITATGQRVTLRCSPRSGDLSVYWYQQSLDQGLQFLIQYYNGEERAKGNILERFSAQQFPDLHSELNLSSLELGDSALYFCASSETSAGGGYEQYFGPGTRLTVT.

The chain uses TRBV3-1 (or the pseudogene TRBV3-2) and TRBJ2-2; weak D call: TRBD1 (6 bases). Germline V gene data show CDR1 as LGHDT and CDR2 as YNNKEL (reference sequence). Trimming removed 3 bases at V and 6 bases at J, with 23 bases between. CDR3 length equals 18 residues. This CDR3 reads CASSQNLKQGIVAGELFF. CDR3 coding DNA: TGTGCCAGCAGCCAGAACCTCAAACAGGGCATCGTGGCCGGGGAGCTGTTTTTT.

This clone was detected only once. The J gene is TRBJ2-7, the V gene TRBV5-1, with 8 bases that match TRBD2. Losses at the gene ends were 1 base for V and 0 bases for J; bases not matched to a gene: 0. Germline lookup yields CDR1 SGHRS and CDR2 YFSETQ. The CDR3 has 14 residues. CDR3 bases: TGCGCCAGCAGCTTGAGCGGGAGCTCCTACGAGCAGTACTTC. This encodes CASSLSGSSYEQYF.

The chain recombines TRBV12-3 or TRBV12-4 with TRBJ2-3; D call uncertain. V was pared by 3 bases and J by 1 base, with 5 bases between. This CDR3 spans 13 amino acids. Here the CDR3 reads CASSLFRTDTQYF. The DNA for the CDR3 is TGTGCCAGCAGTTTGTTTCGCACAGATACGCAGTATTTT.

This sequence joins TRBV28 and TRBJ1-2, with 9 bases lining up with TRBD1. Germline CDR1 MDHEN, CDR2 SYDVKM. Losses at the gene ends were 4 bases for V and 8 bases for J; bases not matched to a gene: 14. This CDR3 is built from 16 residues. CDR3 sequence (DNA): TGTGCCAGCAGTTCACAGGGGGCCCCTTTCTTGAGAGGCTACACCTTC. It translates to CASSSQGAPFLRGYTF.

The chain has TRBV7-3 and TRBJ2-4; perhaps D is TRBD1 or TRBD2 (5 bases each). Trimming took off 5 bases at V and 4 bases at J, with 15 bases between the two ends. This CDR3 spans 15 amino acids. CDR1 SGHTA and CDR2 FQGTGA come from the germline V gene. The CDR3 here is CASSQTRGVKNIQYF. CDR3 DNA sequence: TGTGCCAGCAGCCAAACACGGGGCGTAAAAAACATTCAGTACTTC.

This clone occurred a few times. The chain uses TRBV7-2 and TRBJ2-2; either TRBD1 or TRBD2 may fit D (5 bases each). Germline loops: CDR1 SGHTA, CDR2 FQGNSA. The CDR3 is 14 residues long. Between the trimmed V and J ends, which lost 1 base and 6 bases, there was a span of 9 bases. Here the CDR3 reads CASSLGGSAGELFF. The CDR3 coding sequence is TGTGCCAGCAGCTTAGGGGGGTCGGCCGGGGAGCTGTTTTTT.

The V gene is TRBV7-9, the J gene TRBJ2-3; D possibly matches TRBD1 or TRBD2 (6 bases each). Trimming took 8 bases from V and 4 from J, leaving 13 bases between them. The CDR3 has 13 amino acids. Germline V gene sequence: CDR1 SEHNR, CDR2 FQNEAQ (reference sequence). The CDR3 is CASAERGADTQYF. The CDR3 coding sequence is TGTGCCAGCGCCGAAAGGGGGGCAGATACGCAGTATTTT.